Listed below are T cell receptor beta chains from one sample, sequenced in a study of shared clonotypes between healthy human individuals. Method: immunoSEQ multiplex PCR; TCRdb's copy keeps in-frame clones and lacks some. The sample has 2 million to 2.5 million clones; 85% to 95% are singletons. Sequences were obtained from naive CD4+ T cells sorted from blood. The origin of the receptors is a man younger than 35 in good health. Each CDR3 is given with its conserved first and last residue. A D gene is named only where the DNA matches it firmly. Only some rows state a clone size, as once, few, many or a class for expanded clones.

size	D	V	J	DNA	CDR3
once	TRBD1	TRBV2	TRBJ1-4	TGTGCCAGCAGTGATTTAACAGGGGGCGATGAAAAACTGTTTTTT	CASSDLTGGDEKLFF
.	.	TRBV30	TRBJ2-1	TGTGCCTGGAGTAAGGACTACAATGAGCAGTTCTTC	CAWSKDYNEQFF
.	.	TRBV18	TRBJ1-1	TGTGCCAGCTCGAGACAGAACACTGAAGCTTTCTTT	CASSRQNTEAFF
.	TRBD1	TRBV18	TRBJ2-7	TGTGCCAGCTCCCAAGGACAGGGGGCGGCCTACGAGCAGTACTTC	CASSQGQGAAYEQYF
.	TRBD2	TRBV2	TRBJ2-5	TGTGCCAGCAGGCGACTAGCGGAGGAGACAGAGACCCAGTACTTC	CASRRLAEETETQYF
.	TRBD2	TRBV4-1	TRBJ2-2	TGCGCCAGCAGCCAGTTCCCGGGACTAGCGGGGGTAGCGAACACCGGGGAGCTGTTTTTT	CASSQFPGLAGVANTGELFF
many	.	TRBV5-1	TRBJ1-5	TGCGCCAGCAGCATTGGTGGGGGATCGGCTCAGCCCCAGCATTTT	CASSIGGGSAQPQHF
.	.	TRBV5-8	TRBJ1-2	TGTGCCAGCAGTCCGCCCCAGGGCTATGGCTACACCTTC	CASSPPQGYGYTF
once	TRBD2	TRBV18	TRBJ2-7	TGTGCCAGCTCACCCGCGGGGGACCAGGGCGAGCAGTACTTC	CASSPAGDQGEQYF
.	.	TRBV10-3	TRBJ2-7	TGTGCCATCAGTGATGGGGAAGCCTACGAGCAGTACTTC	CAISDGEAYEQYF
.	.	TRBV9	TRBJ2-5	TGTGCCAGCAGCGCGCACGCAGGGTCGACAGAGACCCAGTACTTC	CASSAHAGSTETQYF
once	.	TRBV5-1	TRBJ1-1	TGCGCCAGCAGCTTCCCCCCGCCTGGGAACACTGAAGCTTTCTTT	CASSFPPPGNTEAFF
.	.	TRBV28	TRBJ1-6	TGTGCCAGCAGTTTGGAGACAGCTAGTAATTCACCCCTCCACTTT	CASSLETASNSPLHF
.	TRBD2	TRBV6-1	TRBJ2-1	TGTGCCAGCTGCGGGACTAGCGGGATCAATGAGCAGTTCTTC	CASCGTSGINEQFF
.	TRBD2	TRBV10-2	TRBJ2-2	TGCGCCAGCAGCCCCGTGTTAGCGGGAAAGAACACCGGGGAGCTGTTTTTT	CASSPVLAGKNTGELFF
.	TRBD1	TRBV28	TRBJ1-6	TGTGCCAGCGGGGGCGGGACAGGATATTCACCCCTCCACTTT	CASGGGTGYSPLHF
once	.	TRBV7-2	TRBJ2-7	TGTGCCAGCAGCCCCGCCGGGACCAACTCCTACGAGCAGTACTTC	CASSPAGTNSYEQYF
once	TRBD2	TRBV10-3	TRBJ2-3	TGTGCCATCAGTGAGTCTGGACTAGCGGGCACAGATACGCAGTATTTT	CAISESGLAGTDTQYF
.	.	TRBV9	TRBJ1-3	TGTGCCAGCAGCGCCAATTCCTTAGGACGAAACACCATATATTTT	CASSANSLGRNTIYF
.	.	TRBV6-5	TRBJ1-1	TGTGCCAGCAGTTCCGTGAACACTGAAGCTTTCTTT	CASSSVNTEAFF
.	.	TRBV7-8	TRBJ2-2	TGTGCCAGCAGCTTAGGGCTAGTCAACACCGGGGAGCTGTTTTTT	CASSLGLVNTGELFF
.	.	TRBV18	TRBJ1-1	TGTGCCAGCTCACCCTGGGAGGGCACTGAAGCTTTCTTT	CASSPWEGTEAFF
.	TRBD2	TRBV7-9	TRBJ2-5	TGTGCCAGCAGCTCACTGAGACTAGCGGGAGTGCAAGAGACCCAGTACTTC	CASSSLRLAGVQETQYF
.	.	TRBV5-1	TRBJ1-2	TGCGCCAGCAGCTCAGGACAGACTAACTATGGCTACACCTTC	CASSSGQTNYGYTF